These T cell receptor beta chains were read from a single sample in a study of CD8+ T cells in alopecia areata. Sequencing was performed with immunoSEQ multiplex PCR; in TCRdb, only in-frame clones are kept and a portion is missing. The data hold 180,000 or so clones, with about 55% observed a single time. The sample consisted of CD8+ T cells sorted from blood, taken at week 24, from a patient treated with tofacitinib. Receptor source: a human donor with alopecia areata. Both conserved end residues are part of each CDR3. A D gene is named only where the DNA matches it firmly.

d_gene	v_gene	j_gene	CDR3aa
NA	TRBV29-1	TRBJ2-7	CSVDSEGYEQYF
NA	TRBV7-8	TRBJ2-1	CASSLATAGTGSSYNEQFF
NA	TRBV29-1	TRBJ2-3	CSAPDTDTQYF
NA	TRBV29-1	TRBJ1-1	CSVEETGEAFF
NA	TRBV5-6	TRBJ1-1	CASSLGQRNTEAFF
NA	TRBV6-6	TRBJ2-5	CASRTGQETQYF
NA	TRBV30	TRBJ1-2	CASPLAGANSYGYTF
NA	TRBV4-3	TRBJ1-4	CASSQGGAVPGLFF
NA	TRBV4-1	TRBJ1-2	CASSQDPPQMNSGGYTF
TRBD1	TRBV7-8	TRBJ1-1	CASSRLGQGGVEAFF
TRBD1	TRBV4-1	TRBJ1-1	CASSQDWDRDMNTEAFF
NA	TRBV15	TRBJ2-6	CATSRDLSGANVLTF
TRBD1	TRBV5-1	TRBJ2-7	CASSRGQGVYEQYF
NA	TRBV6-1	TRBJ1-2	CASSGERTQNYGYTF
NA	TRBV9	TRBJ1-6	CASSNPGTGDNSPLHF
NA	TRBV6-1	TRBJ2-7	CATLPEYEQYF
NA	TRBV19	TRBJ1-1	CASTMTENTEAFF
NA	TRBV5-6	TRBJ2-7	CASSTGGASPMYEQYF
NA	TRBV29-1	TRBJ2-7	CSVESEKGFYEQYF
TRBD1	TRBV15	TRBJ2-1	CATSSETGEINNEQFF
NA	TRBV11-2	TRBJ1-2	CATRPTRDGYTF
TRBD2	TRBV29-1	TRBJ2-5	CSVRTSGERQETQYF
NA	TRBV29-1	TRBJ2-2	CSVVPGTGELFF
TRBD2	TRBV29-1	TRBJ2-2	CSVVDGGKTNTGELFF
TRBD2	TRBV2	TRBJ2-7	CASSDLGLAGGEQYF
NA	TRBV13	TRBJ2-1	CASSFPRGISGNEQFF
NA	TRBV15	TRBJ1-6	CATSPEGPNSPLHF
TRBD1	TRBV4-1	TRBJ1-2	CASSSRTGGNYGYTF
NA	TRBV27	TRBJ2-3	CASSPETGTSTDTQYF
TRBD2	TRBV13	TRBJ2-7	CASSERLAGGYEQYF
NA	TRBV7-3	TRBJ2-7	CASSSSLGFDEQYF
TRBD1	TRBV30	TRBJ1-1	CAWSATGGVGTEAFF
NA	TRBV5-4	TRBJ1-2	CASSEDYGYTF
NA	TRBV4-1	TRBJ2-2	CASSQAGTGELFF
TRBD1	TRBV27	TRBJ2-1	CASSPGTGVIF
TRBD2	TRBV5-6	TRBJ2-7	CASSSPRGGPYEQYF
NA	TRBV6-5	TRBJ2-5	CASSYSDSPGETQYF
TRBD1	TRBV7-6	TRBJ1-2	CASSPYPGGSNYGYTF
NA	TRBV6-5	TRBJ1-2	CASSYGQSVYTF
TRBD2	TRBV7-9	TRBJ2-1	CASSGPSGGKDEQFF
NA	TRBV2	TRBJ2-1	CASIDLYGAFF
NA	TRBV7-9	TRBJ2-3	CASIMMERGVTDTQYF
NA	TRBV15	TRBJ1-5	CATSRDREGQPQHF
NA	TRBV13	TRBJ1-1	CASSAGPNTEAFF
NA	TRBV6-5	TRBJ2-1	CASSFSDSTYNEQFF